The entry below describes one T cell receptor beta chain. This sample was included in a study of monozygotic twins with inflammatory bowel disease. Germline assignment: CDR1 SGHRS and CDR2 YFSETQ. The CDR3 totals 14 residues. One entry per CDR3 protein, without DNA, is what TCRdb gives after re-calling the 5' RACE reads. The table lists about 210,000 distinct CDR3 sequences. The source is a human donor with ulcerative colitis or Crohn's disease, or a healthy co-twin of an affected twin (not recorded which). Sequenced sample: blood. The chain recombines TRBV5-1 with TRBJ1-5. The CDR3 sequence is CASSLGGANQPQHF.